The present TCR beta chain was sequenced within a study of CD8 T cells in ankylosing spondylitis. Findings and limits, study-wide: Within matched ankylosing spondylitis synovial fluid, disease-linked clones were reportedly significantly enriched. Among TCR beta sequences, a motif of eight highly homologous variants appeared characteristic of ankylosing spondylitis blood.

This clonotype was recorded a few times. Its antigen is not identified. Quantitative 5'-RACE with molecular barcodes was used to make the TCR beta libraries. One entry per CDR3 protein, called by TCRdb with MiXCR from the 5' RACE reads. The sample carries fewer than 650,000 distinct CDR3 sequences, roughly an eighth recorded once. This CDR3 has 14 residues. Germline CDR1 reads SGHRS; CDR2 reads YFSETQ. The V end was cut by 0 bases, the J end by 8 bases, with 12 bases between. The sequence came from a male donor with ankylosing spondylitis. This rearrangement joins TRBV5-1 to TRBJ2-1; D not certain. The sequenced sample was blood, either unsorted or a sorted T cell fraction (not recorded which). CDR3: CASSLVYPGDEQFF. The DNA of the CDR3 is TGCGCCAGCAGCTTGGTGTACCCTGGGGATGAGCAGTTCTTC.